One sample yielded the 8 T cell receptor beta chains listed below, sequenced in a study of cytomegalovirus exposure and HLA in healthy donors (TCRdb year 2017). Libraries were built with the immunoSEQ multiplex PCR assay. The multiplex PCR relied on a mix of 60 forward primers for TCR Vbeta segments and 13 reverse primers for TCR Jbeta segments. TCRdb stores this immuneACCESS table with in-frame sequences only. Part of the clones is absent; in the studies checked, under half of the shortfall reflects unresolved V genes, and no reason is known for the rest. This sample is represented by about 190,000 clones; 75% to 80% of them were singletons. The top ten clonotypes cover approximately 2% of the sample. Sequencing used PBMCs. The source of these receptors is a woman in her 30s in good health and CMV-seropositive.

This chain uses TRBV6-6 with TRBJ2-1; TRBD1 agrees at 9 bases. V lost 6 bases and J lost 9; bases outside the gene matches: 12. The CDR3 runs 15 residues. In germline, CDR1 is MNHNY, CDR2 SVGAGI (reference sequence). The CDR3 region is CASRQGAGILFEQFF. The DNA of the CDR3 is TGTGCCAGCAGACAGGGGGCAGGAATCCTCTTTGAGCAGTTCTTC.

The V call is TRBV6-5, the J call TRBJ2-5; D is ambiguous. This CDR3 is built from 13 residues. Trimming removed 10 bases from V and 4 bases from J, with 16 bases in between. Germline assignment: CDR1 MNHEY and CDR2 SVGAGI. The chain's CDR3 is CATRNYGRETQYF. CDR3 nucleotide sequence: TGTGCCACCAGAAACTACGGTCGAGAGACCCAGTACTTC.

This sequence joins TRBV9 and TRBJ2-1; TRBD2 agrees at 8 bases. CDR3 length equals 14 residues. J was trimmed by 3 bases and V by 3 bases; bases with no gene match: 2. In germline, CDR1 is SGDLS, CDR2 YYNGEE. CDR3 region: CASSAGGSYNEQFF. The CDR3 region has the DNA TGTGCCAGCAGCGCGGGAGGGAGCTACAATGAGCAGTTCTTC.

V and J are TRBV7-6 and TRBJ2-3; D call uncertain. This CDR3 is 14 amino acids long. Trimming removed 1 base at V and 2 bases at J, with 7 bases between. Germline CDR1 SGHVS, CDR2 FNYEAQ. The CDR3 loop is CASSLDEYTDTQYF. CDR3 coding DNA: TGTGCCAGCAGCTTAGATGAGTACACAGATACGCAGTATTTT.

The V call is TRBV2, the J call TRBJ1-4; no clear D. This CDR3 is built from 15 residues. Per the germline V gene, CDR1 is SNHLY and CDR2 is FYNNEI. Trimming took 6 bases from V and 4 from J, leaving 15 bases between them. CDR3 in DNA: TGTGCCAGCAGGGCGGAGAACGTTGGTAATGAAAAACTGTTTTTT. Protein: CASRAENVGNEKLFF.

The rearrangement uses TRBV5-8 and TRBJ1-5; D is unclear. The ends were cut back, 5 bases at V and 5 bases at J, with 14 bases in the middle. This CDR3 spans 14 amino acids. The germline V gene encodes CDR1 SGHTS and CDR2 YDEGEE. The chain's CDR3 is CASSTRLTDQPQHF. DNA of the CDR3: TGTGCCAGCAGTACGAGGCTCACTGATCAGCCCCAGCATTTT. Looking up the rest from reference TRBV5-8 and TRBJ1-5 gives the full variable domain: EAGVTQSPTHLIKTRGQQATLRCSPISGHTSVYWYQQALGLGLQFLLWYDEGEERNRGNFPPRFSGRQFPNYSSELNVNALELEDSALYLCASSTRLTDQPQHFGDGTRLSIL.

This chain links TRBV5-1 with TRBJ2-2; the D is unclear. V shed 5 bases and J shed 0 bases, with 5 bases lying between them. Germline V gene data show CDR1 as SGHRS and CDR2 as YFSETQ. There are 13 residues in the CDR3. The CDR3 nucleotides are TGCGCCAGCAGGTATACGAACACCGGGGAGCTGTTTTTT. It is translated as CASRYTNTGELFF.

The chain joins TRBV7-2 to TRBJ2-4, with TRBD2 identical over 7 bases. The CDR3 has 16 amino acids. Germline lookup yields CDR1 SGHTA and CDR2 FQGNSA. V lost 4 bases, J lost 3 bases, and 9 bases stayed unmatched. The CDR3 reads CASSSSLAGDKNIQYF. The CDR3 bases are TGTGCCAGCAGCTCATCCCTGGCGGGAGACAAAAACATTCAGTACTTC.